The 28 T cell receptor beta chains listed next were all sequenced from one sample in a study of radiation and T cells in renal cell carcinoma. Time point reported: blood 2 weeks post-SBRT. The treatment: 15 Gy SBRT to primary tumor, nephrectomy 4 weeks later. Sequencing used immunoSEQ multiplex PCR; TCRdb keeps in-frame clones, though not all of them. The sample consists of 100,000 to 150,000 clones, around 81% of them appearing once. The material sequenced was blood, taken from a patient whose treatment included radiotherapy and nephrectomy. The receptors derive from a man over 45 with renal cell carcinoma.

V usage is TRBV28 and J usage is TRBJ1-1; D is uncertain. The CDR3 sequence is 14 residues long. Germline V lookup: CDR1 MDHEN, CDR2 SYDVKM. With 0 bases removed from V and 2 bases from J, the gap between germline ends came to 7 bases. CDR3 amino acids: CASSLWSENTEAFF. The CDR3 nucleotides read TGTGCCAGCAGTTTATGGTCCGAAAACACTGAAGCTTTCTTT.

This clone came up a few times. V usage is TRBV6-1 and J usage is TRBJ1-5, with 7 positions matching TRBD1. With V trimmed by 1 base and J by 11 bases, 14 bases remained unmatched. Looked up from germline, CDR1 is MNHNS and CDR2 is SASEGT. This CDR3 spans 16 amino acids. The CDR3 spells CASSEDTRVVQGTQHF. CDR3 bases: TGTGCCAGCAGTGAAGACACTAGAGTAGTACAGGGGACCCAGCATTTT.

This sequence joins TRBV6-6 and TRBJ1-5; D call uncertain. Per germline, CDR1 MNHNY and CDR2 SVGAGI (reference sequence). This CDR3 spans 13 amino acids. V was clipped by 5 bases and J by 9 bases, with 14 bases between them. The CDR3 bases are TGTGCCAGCAGTGGCGAAGGTAGTGGGCCCCAGCATTTT. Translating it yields CASSGEGSGPQHF.

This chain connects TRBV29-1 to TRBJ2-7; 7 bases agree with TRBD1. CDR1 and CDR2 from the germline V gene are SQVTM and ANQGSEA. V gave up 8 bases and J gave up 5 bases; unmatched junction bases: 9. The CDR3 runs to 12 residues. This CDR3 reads CSSRQGPDEQYF. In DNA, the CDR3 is TGCAGCTCCAGACAGGGTCCTGACGAGCAGTACTTC.

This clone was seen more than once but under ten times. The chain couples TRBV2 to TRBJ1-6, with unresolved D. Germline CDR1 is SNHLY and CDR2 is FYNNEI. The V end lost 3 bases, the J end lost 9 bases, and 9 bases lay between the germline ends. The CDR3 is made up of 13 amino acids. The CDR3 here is CASSDSDTSPLHF. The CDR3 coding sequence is TGTGCCAGCAGTGATTCTGATACTTCACCCCTCCACTTT.

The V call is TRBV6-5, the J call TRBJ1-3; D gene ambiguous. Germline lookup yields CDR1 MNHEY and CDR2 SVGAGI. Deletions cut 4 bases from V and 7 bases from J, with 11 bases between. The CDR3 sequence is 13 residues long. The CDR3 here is CASSSPGSNTIYF. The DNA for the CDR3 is TGTGCCAGCAGTTCACCGGGTTCGAACACCATATATTTT.

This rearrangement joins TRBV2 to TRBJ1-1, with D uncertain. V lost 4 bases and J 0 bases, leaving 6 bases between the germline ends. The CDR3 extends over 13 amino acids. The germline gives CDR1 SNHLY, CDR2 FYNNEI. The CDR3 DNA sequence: TGTGCCAGCAGTGTGTACGTGAACACTGAAGCTTTCTTT. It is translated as CASSVYVNTEAFF.

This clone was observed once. The CDR3 DNA is TGTGCCAGCAGTTTATTTACCCCGAGTGAAAGTTTCGCCGGGGAGCTGTTTTTT. Amino acids: CASSLFTPSESFAGELFF. This chain links TRBV27 with TRBJ2-2, with D unclear. This CDR3 is 18 amino acids long. V lost 1 base and J 6 bases, leaving 21 bases between the germline ends. Germline lookup yields CDR1 MNHEY and CDR2 SMNVEV (reference sequence).

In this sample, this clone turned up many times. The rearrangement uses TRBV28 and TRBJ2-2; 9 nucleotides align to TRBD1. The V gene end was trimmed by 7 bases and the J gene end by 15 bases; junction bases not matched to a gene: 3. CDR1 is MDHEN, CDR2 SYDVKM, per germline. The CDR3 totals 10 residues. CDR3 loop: CASKGQGMFF. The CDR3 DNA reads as TGTGCCAGCAAGGGACAGGGAATGTTTTTT.

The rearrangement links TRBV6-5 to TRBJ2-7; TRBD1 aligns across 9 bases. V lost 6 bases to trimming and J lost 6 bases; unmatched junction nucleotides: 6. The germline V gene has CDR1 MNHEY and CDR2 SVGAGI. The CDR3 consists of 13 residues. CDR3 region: CASSNRGLGEQYF. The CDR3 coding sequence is TGTGCCAGCAGCAACAGGGGGCTAGGCGAGCAGTACTTC.

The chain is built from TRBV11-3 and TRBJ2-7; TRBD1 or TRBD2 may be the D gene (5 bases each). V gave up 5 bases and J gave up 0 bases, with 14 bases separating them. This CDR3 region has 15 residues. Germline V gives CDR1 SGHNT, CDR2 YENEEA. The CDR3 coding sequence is TGTGCCAGCAGCCCAGGGAGAGGCAACTCCTACGAGCAGTACTTC. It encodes CASSPGRGNSYEQYF.

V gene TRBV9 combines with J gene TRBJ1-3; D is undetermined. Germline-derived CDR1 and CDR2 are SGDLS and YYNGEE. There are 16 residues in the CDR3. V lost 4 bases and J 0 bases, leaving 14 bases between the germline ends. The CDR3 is CASSHPEGSSGNTIYF. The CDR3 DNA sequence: TGTGCCAGCAGCCACCCTGAGGGCAGCTCTGGAAACACCATATATTTT.

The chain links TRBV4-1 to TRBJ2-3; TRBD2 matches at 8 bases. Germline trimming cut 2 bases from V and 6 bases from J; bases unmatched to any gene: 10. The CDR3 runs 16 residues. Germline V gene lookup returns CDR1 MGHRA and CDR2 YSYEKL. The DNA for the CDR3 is TGCGCCAGCAGCCAAATCCAGCGGGAGCGGAGGGATACGCAGTATTTT. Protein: CASSQIQRERRDTQYF.

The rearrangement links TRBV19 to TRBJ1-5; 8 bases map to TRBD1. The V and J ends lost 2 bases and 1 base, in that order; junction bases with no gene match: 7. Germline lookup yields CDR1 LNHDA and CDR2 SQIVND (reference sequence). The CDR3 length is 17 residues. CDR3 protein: CASSIYGQGMSNQPQHF. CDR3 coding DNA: TGTGCCAGTAGTATATATGGACAGGGAATGAGCAATCAGCCCCAGCATTTT.

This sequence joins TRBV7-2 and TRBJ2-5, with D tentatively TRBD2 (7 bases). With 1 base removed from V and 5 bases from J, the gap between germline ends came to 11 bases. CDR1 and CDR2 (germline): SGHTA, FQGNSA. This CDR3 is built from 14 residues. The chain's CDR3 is CASSLEGGRETQYF. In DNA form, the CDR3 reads TGTGCCAGCAGCTTAGAGGGGGGGCGGGAGACCCAGTACTTC.

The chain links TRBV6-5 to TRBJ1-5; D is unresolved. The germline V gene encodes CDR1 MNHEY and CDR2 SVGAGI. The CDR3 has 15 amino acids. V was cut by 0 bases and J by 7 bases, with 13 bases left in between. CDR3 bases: TGTGCCAGCAGTTACTCCGCGGGCAGAGACCAGCCCCAGCATTTT. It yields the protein CASSYSAGRDQPQHF.

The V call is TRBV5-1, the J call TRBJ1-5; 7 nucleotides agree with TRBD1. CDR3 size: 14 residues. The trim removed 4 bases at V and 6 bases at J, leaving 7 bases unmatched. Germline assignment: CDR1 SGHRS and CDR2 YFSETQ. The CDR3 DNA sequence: TGCGCCAGCAGCCCCGGTTCAGGGGGTCAGCCCCAGCATTTT. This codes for CASSPGSGGQPQHF. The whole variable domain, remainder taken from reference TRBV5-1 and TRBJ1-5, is KAGVTQTPRYLIKTRGQQVTLSCSPISGHRSVSWYQQTPGQGLQFLFEYFSETQRNKGNFPGRFSGRQFSNSRSEMNVSTLELGDSALYLCASSPGSGGQPQHFGDGTRLSIL.

The chain's CDR3 is CASSLSQGRWLEQYF. The CDR3 DNA sequence: TGTGCCAGCAGCTTATCACAGGGTAGGTGGCTCGAGCAGTACTTC. The chain is built from TRBV7-8 and TRBJ2-7; tentative D call: TRBD1 (6 bases). V lost 2 bases and J lost 6, with 17 bases in between. The CDR3 is 15 residues long. CDR1 is SGHVS and CDR2 is FQNEAQ in the germline V gene.

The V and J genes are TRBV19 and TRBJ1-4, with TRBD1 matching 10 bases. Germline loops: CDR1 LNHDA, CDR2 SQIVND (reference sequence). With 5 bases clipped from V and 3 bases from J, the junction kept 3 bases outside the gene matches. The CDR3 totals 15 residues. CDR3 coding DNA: TGTGCCAGTAGTGTCGGACAGGGGGCTAATGAAAAACTGTTTTTT. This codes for CASSVGQGANEKLFF.

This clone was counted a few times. The CDR3 DNA is TGTGCCAGCAGCCGGGACCTGGGAACTGAAGCTTTCTTT. As protein: CASSRDLGTEAFF. The gene calls are TRBV2 and TRBJ1-1; a possible D gene is TRBD1 (5 bases). Trimming left V 6 bases short and J 5 bases short, with 13 bases between. Germline CDR1 and CDR2: SNHLY and FYNNEI. The CDR3 extends over 13 amino acids.

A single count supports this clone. In nucleotides, the CDR3 is TGTGCCAGTAGGTATGGAGCCAACGTCCTGACTTTC. This translates into CASRYGANVLTF. The rearrangement uses TRBV19 and TRBJ2-6; D call uncertain. This CDR3 has 12 amino acids. The V end was cut by 6 bases, the J end by 7 bases, with 7 bases between. Germline-derived CDR1 and CDR2 are LNHDA and SQIVND (reference sequence). Supplemented by reference TRBV19 and TRBJ2-6, the full variable domain reads DGGITQSPKYLFRKEGQNVTLSCEQNLNHDAMYWYRQDPGQGLRLIYYSQIVNDFQKGDIAEGYSVSREKKESFPLTVTSAQKNPTAFYLCASRYGANVLTFGAGSRLTVL.

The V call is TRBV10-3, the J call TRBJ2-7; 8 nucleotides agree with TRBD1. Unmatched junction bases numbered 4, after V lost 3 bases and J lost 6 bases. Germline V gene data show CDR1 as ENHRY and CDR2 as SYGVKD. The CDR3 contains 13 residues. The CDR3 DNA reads TGTGCCATCAGTGAAGGCAGGGGGCGCGAGCAGTACTTC. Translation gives CAISEGRGREQYF.

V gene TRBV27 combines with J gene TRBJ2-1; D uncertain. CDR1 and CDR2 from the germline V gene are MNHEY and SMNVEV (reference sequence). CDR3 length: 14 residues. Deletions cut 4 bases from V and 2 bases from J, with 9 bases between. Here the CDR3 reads CASSSVQAYNEQFF. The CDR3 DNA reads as TGTGCCAGCAGTTCAGTGCAGGCCTACAATGAGCAGTTCTTC.

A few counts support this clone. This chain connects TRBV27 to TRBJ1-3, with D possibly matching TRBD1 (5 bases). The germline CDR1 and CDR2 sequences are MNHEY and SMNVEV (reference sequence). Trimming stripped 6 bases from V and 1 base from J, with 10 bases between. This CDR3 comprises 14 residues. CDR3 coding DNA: TGTGCCAGCAGGTTTGCAGGGTCTGGAAACACCATATATTTT. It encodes CASRFAGSGNTIYF.

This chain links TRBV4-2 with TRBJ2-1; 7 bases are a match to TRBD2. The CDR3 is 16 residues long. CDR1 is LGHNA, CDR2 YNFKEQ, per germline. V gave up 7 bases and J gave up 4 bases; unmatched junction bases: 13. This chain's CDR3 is CASTSATGGLYNEQFF. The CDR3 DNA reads TGTGCCAGCACCTCCGCAACGGGAGGACTATACAATGAGCAGTTCTTC.

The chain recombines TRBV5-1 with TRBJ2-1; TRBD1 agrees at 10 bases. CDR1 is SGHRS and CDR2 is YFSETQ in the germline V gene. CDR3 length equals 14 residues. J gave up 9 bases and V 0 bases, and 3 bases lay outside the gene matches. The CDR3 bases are TGCGCCAGCAGCTTGGGGGGACAGGGGAGTGAGCAGTTCTTC. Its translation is CASSLGGQGSEQFF.

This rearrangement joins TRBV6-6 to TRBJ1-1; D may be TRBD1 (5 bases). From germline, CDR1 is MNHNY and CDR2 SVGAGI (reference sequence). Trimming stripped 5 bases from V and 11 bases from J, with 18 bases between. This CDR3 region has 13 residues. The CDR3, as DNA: TGTGCCAGCAGTAACCGACTACAGGCCTGGGCTTTCTTT. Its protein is CASSNRLQAWAFF.

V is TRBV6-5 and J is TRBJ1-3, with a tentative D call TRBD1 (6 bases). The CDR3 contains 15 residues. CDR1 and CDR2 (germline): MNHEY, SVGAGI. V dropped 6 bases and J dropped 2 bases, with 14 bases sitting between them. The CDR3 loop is CASSRQALPGNTIYF. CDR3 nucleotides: TGTGCCAGCAGCCGACAGGCGCTTCCTGGAAACACCATATATTTT.